A single sample gave rise to the 24 T cell receptor beta chains below, sequenced in a study of cytomegalovirus exposure and HLA in healthy donors. The PCR had 60 Vbeta and 13 Jbeta primers. This table comes from immunoSEQ multiplex PCR, and its TCRdb copy is limited to in-frame clones, with some not included. The sample records over 120,000 clones, about 70% being singletons. Sample: PBMCs. These receptors came from a woman aged 55-69 years in good health and CMV-seropositive.

This clone was found a few times. The chain uses TRBV10-3 and TRBJ1-2; D gene uncertain. The CDR3 is made up of 13 amino acids. V was pared by 0 bases and J by 8 bases, with 10 bases between. Germline V lookup: CDR1 ENHRY, CDR2 SYGVKD. CDR3 DNA: TGTGCCATCAGTGAGTCCGCTGAGCGGGGCTACACCTTC. Translation gives CAISESAERGYTF.

The gene calls are TRBV19 and TRBJ1-4; unclear D gene. The germline CDR1 and CDR2 sequences are LNHDA and SQIVND (reference sequence). Between the trimmed V and J ends, which lost 5 bases and 8 bases, there was a span of 15 bases. The CDR3 runs 14 residues. CDR3 sequence reads: CASSADLRREKLFF. CDR3 nucleotides: TGTGCCAGTAGTGCCGACCTCCGGCGGGAAAAACTGTTTTTT.

A single count supports this clone. The rearrangement links TRBV28 to TRBJ2-7; a weak D match, TRBD1 (5 bases). The CDR3 contains 14 residues. Trimming cost V 5 bases and J 4 bases, with 15 bases left between them. Germline V gives CDR1 MDHEN, CDR2 SYDVKM. CDR3 in DNA: TGTGCCAGCAGTCCCTCAGGTGCAGGGTACGAGCAGTACTTC. It is translated as CASSPSGAGYEQYF.

The V and J genes are TRBV28 and TRBJ1-2, with TRBD1 matching over 8 bases. The V and J ends lost 5 bases and 4 bases, in that order; junction bases with no gene match: 3. Germline V gives CDR1 MDHEN, CDR2 SYDVKM. This CDR3 is built from 13 residues. The CDR3 here is CASSRQGRYGYTF. The CDR3 region has the DNA TGTGCCAGCAGTCGACAGGGGCGCTATGGCTACACCTTC.

The rearrangement uses TRBV5-5 and TRBJ1-1; tentative D call: TRBD1 (6 bases). Germline V gene data show CDR1 as SGHKS and CDR2 as YYEKEE (reference sequence). This CDR3 comprises 14 residues. Trimming shortened V by 0 bases and J by 5 bases, and 11 bases separated the two germline ends. The CDR3 spells CASSLAGGRTEAFF. The CDR3 DNA follows: TGTGCCAGCAGCTTGGCGGGGGGGCGGACTGAAGCTTTCTTT. Based on the CDR3 plus reference TRBV5-5 and TRBJ1-1, the full variable domain is DAGVTQSPTHLIKTRGQQVTLRCSPISGHKSVSWYQQVLGQGPQFIFQYYEKEERGRGNFPDRFSARQFPNYSSELNVNALLLGDSALYLCASSLAGGRTEAFFGQGTRLTVV.

This clone appeared a few times. V and J are TRBV25-1 and TRBJ1-2; D possibly corresponds to TRBD1 (5 bases). CDR1 and CDR2 (germline): MGHDK, SYGVNS. The CDR3 length is 14 residues. The ends were cut back, 5 bases at V and 4 bases at J, with 14 bases in the middle. CDR3: CASSSSGFPYGYTF. CDR3 coding DNA: TGTGCCAGCAGTTCTTCAGGGTTCCCCTATGGCTACACCTTC.

This chain uses TRBV5-4 with TRBJ1-2, with 8 bases aligning to TRBD1. This CDR3 has 14 amino acids. CDR1 is SGHNT, CDR2 YYREEE, per germline (reference sequence). Unmatched junction bases numbered 11, after V lost 5 bases and J lost 8 bases. CDR3 nucleotides: TGTGCCAGCAGTTTGAACAGGGGGTTTGGGGGCTACACCTTC. This codes for CASSLNRGFGGYTF. The full variable domain, its missing parts supplied by reference TRBV5-4 and TRBJ1-2, is ETGVTQSPTHLIKTRGQQVTLRCSSQSGHNTVSWYQQALGQGPQFIFQYYREEENGRGNFPPRFSGLQFPNYSSELNVNALELDDSALYLCASSLNRGFGGYTFGSGTRLTVV.

This chain joins TRBV4-1 and TRBJ2-5; a weak D match, TRBD2 (6 bases). The DNA end is a closer match to TRBJ2-7, so the J assignment may be wrong. The CDR3 is 15 residues long. The germline V gene has CDR1 MGHRA and CDR2 YSYEKL. Written as DNA, the CDR3 is TGCGCCAGCAGCCTAGATAGCGGACCTTCCTACGAGCAGTACTTC. Its protein is CASSLDSGPSYEQYF.

V is TRBV28 and J is TRBJ1-1; D perhaps matches TRBD1 (6 bases). The V gene lost 2 bases and the J gene lost 6 bases, with 16 bases spanning the gap. The germline V gene encodes CDR1 MDHEN and CDR2 SYDVKM. This CDR3 spans 15 amino acids. CDR3 bases: TGTGCCAGCAGTTTAACGCAGGGGAGCCCCCCTGAAGCTTTCTTT. As protein: CASSLTQGSPPEAFF.

The chain joins TRBV14 to TRBJ2-1; D ambiguous. Trimming took 8 bases from V and 7 from J, leaving 15 bases between them. CDR3 length equals 13 residues. Germline loops: CDR1 SGHDN, CDR2 FVKESK. As DNA, the CDR3 is TGTGCCAGCGGAAAGCGTGCACTGAATGAGCAGTTCTTC. It encodes CASGKRALNEQFF.

The chain combines TRBV6-1 with TRBJ1-2; TRBD1 agrees at 7 bases. Germline CDR1 is MNHNS and CDR2 is SASEGT. The CDR3 loop spans 14 amino acids. The V and J ends lost 4 bases and 4 bases, in that order; junction bases with no gene match: 6. The CDR3 protein is CASSGARDSYGYTF. In nucleotides, the CDR3 is TGTGCCAGCAGTGGGGCCCGGGACAGCTATGGCTACACCTTC.

This clone appeared once. The chain links TRBV2 to TRBJ1-6; 8 positions match TRBD1. Trimming took 9 bases from V and 9 from J; bases not matched to a gene: 10. Germline V gene sequence: CDR1 SNHLY, CDR2 FYNNEI. There are 14 residues in the CDR3. The CDR3 sequence is CASRPTGGVSPLHF. In DNA form, the CDR3 reads TGTGCCAGTAGGCCCACAGGGGGGGTTTCACCCCTCCACTTT.

V and J are TRBV6-4 and TRBJ2-3; tentatively, D is TRBD1 (6 bases). The CDR3 length is 17 residues. Trimming left V 9 bases short and J 1 base short, with 23 bases between. Germline loops: CDR1 MRHNA, CDR2 SNTAGT. CDR3 nucleotides: TGTGCCAGATACAGGGACCCGGAGGACAGAGGCACAGATACGCAGTATTTT. The encoded protein is CARYRDPEDRGTDTQYF.

The chain couples TRBV5-1 to TRBJ2-7, with 10 positions matching TRBD1. There are 16 residues in the CDR3. V lost 1 base, J lost 2 bases, and 6 bases stayed unmatched. Looked up from germline, CDR1 is SGHRS and CDR2 is YFSETQ. The CDR3 reads CASSLNSGQGAYEQYF. In DNA, the CDR3 is TGCGCCAGCAGCTTGAACTCCGGACAGGGGGCCTACGAGCAGTACTTC.

This chain uses TRBV7-9 with TRBJ1-2; the D is unclear. This CDR3 has 13 residues. V gave up 1 base and J gave up 8 bases, with 11 bases separating them. Looked up from germline, CDR1 is SEHNR and CDR2 is FQNEAQ (reference sequence). The CDR3 sequence: CASSLDGLEGYTF. The CDR3 nucleotides read TGTGCCAGCAGCTTAGACGGTCTGGAGGGCTACACCTTC.

This clone was counted a single time. This sequence joins TRBV25-1 and TRBJ2-7, with 8 bases lining up with TRBD1. Unmatched junction bases numbered 5, after V lost 7 bases and J lost 6 bases. The CDR3 length is 12 residues. Germline CDR1 MGHDK, CDR2 SYGVNS. The CDR3 protein is CASTRQGSEQYF. CDR3 sequence (DNA): TGTGCCAGCACCAGACAGGGGAGCGAGCAGTACTTC.

This rearrangement joins TRBV5-4 to TRBJ2-5, with a possible D match to TRBD2 (6 bases). V was trimmed by 4 bases and J by 3 bases, leaving 10 bases between them. Germline V lookup: CDR1 SGHNT, CDR2 YYREEE (reference sequence). The length of the CDR3 is 13 residues. Here the CDR3 DNA reads TGTGCCAGCAGCCAACCGGGGGAAGAGACCCAGTACTTC. Protein sequence: CASSQPGEETQYF.

The chain carries TRBV29-1 and TRBJ2-2, with 7 positions matching TRBD1. The germline V gene has CDR1 SQVTM and CDR2 ANQGSEA. The CDR3 spans 12 residues. V lost 7 bases, J lost 7 bases, and 6 bases stayed unmatched. In DNA form, the CDR3 reads TGCAGCGGGGACAGTTGGAACGGGGAGCTGTTTTTT. It yields the protein CSGDSWNGELFF.

The genes are TRBV7-3 and TRBJ2-1; 9 positions agree with TRBD2. This CDR3 comprises 15 residues. Per the germline V gene, CDR1 is SGHTA and CDR2 is FQGTGA. The ends lost 3 bases at V and 10 bases at J; junction bases unmatched: 10. The CDR3 coding sequence is TGTGCCAGCAGCTTCACCGGGACTAGCAATGAGGAGCAGTTCTTC. Translated, it gives CASSFTGTSNEEQFF.

The gene calls are TRBV6-5 and TRBJ1-2; 7 bases are a match to TRBD1. The CDR3 totals 13 residues. CDR1 is MNHEY, CDR2 SVGAGI, per germline. The ends lost 5 bases at V and 4 bases at J; junction bases unmatched: 4. CDR3 sequence: CASSLTGAYGYTF. CDR3 nucleotide sequence: TGTGCCAGCAGTCTAACAGGGGCCTATGGCTACACCTTC.

This clone was seen once. The J gene is TRBJ1-6, the V gene TRBV30; TRBD1 is a possible D gene (5 bases). CDR1 is GTSNPN, CDR2 SVGIG, per germline (reference sequence). This CDR3 has 13 amino acids. V dropped 0 bases and J dropped 10 bases, with 10 bases sitting between them. The CDR3 DNA is TGTGCCTGGAGTGTAGCAGGGAACTCACCCCTCCACTTT. Protein: CAWSVAGNSPLHF.

The chain combines TRBV2 with TRBJ1-1, with D hard to call. The CDR3 loop spans 12 amino acids. V was cut by 7 bases and J by 4 bases, with 10 bases left in between. Germline CDR1 SNHLY, CDR2 FYNNEI. The CDR3 is CASTVTGTEAFF. The CDR3 DNA sequence: TGTGCCAGCACGGTTACGGGCACTGAAGCTTTCTTT.

The gene calls are TRBV5-4 and TRBJ2-7; the D gene is possibly TRBD2 (5 bases). Trimming cost V 3 bases and J 0 bases, with 16 bases left between them. Germline CDR1 reads SGHNT; CDR2 reads YYREEE (reference sequence). The length of the CDR3 is 16 residues. CDR3 bases: TGTGCCAGCAGCTCCGGCGGCGGGCCCAGCTCCTACGAGCAGTACTTC. This sequence encodes CASSSGGGPSSYEQYF.

V and J are TRBV5-1 and TRBJ2-2, with 8 bases aligning to TRBD1. Germline-derived CDR1 and CDR2 are SGHRS and YFSETQ. This CDR3 spans 16 amino acids. The junction had 6 bases not matched to a gene; V was cut back by 4 bases and J by 1 base. CDR3 loop: CASSGDRSLNTGELFF. In nucleotides, the CDR3 is TGCGCCAGCAGCGGGGACAGGAGCCTGAACACCGGGGAGCTGTTTTTT.